This T cell receptor (beta chain) was sequenced during a study of cytomegalovirus exposure and HLA in healthy donors. Study conclusions and caveats: A later analysis linked 15,000 to 20,000 TCR beta sequences to HLA alleles at 0.05 false discovery rate. The study flagged about 150 TCR beta chains as cytomegalovirus-associated. Serostatus for CMV was the only available immune exposure information.

Notes on this clone: Its antigen remains unidentified.

The PCR had 60 Vbeta and 13 Jbeta primers. The repertoire was sequenced with immunoSEQ multiplex PCR; TCRdb's copy has only in-frame clones and lacks some. This table holds around 140,000 clones, around 65% found once. Germline loops: CDR1 GTSNPN, CDR2 SVGIG (reference sequence). V was clipped by 0 bases and J by 4 bases; unmatched bases: 2. This CDR3 is 13 amino acids long. Source material: PBMCs. This TCR derives from a male donor in good health and CMV-seronegative. This chain links TRBV30 with TRBJ2-7, with 8 positions matching TRBD1. The CDR3 bases are TGTGCCTGGAGTGTACAGGGGGGTTACGAGCAGTACTTC. The encoded protein is CAWSVQGGYEQYF.